This T cell receptor beta chain was sequenced in a study of T-cell reconstitution after alpha-beta-depleted transplantation in children. Study outcomes and limitations: Newly made T cells mostly supplied T-cell counts and diversity one year after transplant. About two months after transplant, alpha-beta T cells reportedly came from several hundred expanded graft clones.

This clonotype was detected only once. Its antigen is as yet unknown. V was clipped by 5 bases and J by 3 bases; unmatched bases: 12. Germline loops: CDR1 MDHEN, CDR2 SYDVKM. The CDR3 has 17 amino acids. Unique molecular identifiers were incorporated when the TCRbeta library was constructed. One entry per CDR3 protein results from TCRdb running MiXCR on the PCR reads. Among some 600,000 distinct CDR3 sequences, 13% were seen once, and the ten largest hold 2.2%. The rearrangement links TRBV28 to TRBJ2-7; TRBD2 aligns across 11 bases. The source is a male patient between 10 and 17 years old who had a stem cell transplant for acute myeloid leukemia, so the T cells may come from the graft donor. The sample here was PBMCs, mostly from graft donor cells, taken 360 days after TCRalphabeta/CD19-depleted stem cell transplant. The CDR3 nucleotides are TGTGCCAGCAGTAGCCTCGAACTAGCGGGAGAAAGCTACGAGCAGTACTTC. Protein: CASSSLELAGESYEQYF.